The 8 T cell receptor beta chains presented below share a single source sample, sequenced in a study of blood T cell repertoires in COVID-19. The assay was immunoSEQ multiplex PCR, and TCRdb's table has in-frame clones only and misses some. The sample lists approximately 140,000 clones, 85% to 90% seen once, with roughly 2.2% in the top ten. The sequenced sample was peripheral blood. These receptors were collected from a man between 65 and 85 years old with active COVID-19.

The J gene is TRBJ2-5, the V gene TRBV18, with D perhaps matching TRBD2 (7 bases). This CDR3 is built from 16 residues. V lost 4 bases and J 4 bases, leaving 19 bases between the germline ends. Germline V CDR1 and CDR2: KGHSH, LQKENI. The CDR3 DNA reads as TGTGCCAGCTCACGCTCCGGACTCGGGGGGCGAGAGACCCAGTACTTC. Its translation: CASSRSGLGGRETQYF.

The chain uses TRBV10-3 and TRBJ2-1; 8 bases match TRBD2. V trimming: 4 bases; J trimming: 8 bases; junction bases outside the gene matches: 1. The CDR3 is 12 amino acids. Germline-derived CDR1 and CDR2 are ENHRY and SYGVKD. The CDR3 region is CAISGSGDEQFF. CDR3 nucleotides: TGTGCCATCAGTGGTAGCGGGGATGAGCAGTTCTTC.

The V call is TRBV14, the J call TRBJ2-2; D is possibly TRBD1 (6 bases). With 4 bases removed from V and 1 base from J, the gap between germline ends came to 10 bases. CDR3 length: 15 amino acids. Looked up from germline, CDR1 is SGHDN and CDR2 is FVKESK. The CDR3 reads CASSRATGNTGELFF. The DNA of the CDR3 is TGTGCCAGCAGCCGTGCGACAGGGAACACCGGGGAGCTGTTTTTT. The complete variable domain, with remaining parts taken from reference TRBV14 and TRBJ2-2, reads EAGVTQFPSHSVIEKGQTVTLRCDPISGHDNLYWYRRVMGKEIKFLLHFVKESKQDESGMPNNRFLAERTGGTYSTLKVQPAELEDSGVYFCASSRATGNTGELFFGEGSRLTVL.

V is TRBV27 and J is TRBJ2-3, with TRBD2 matching 9 bases. This CDR3 has 14 amino acids. V dropped 6 bases and J dropped 5; count of bases not matched to a gene: 6. The V gene's germline CDR1 is MNHEY and CDR2 SMNVEV (reference sequence). CDR3 DNA: TGTGCCAGCAGCTTAGCGGGAGAACTAGATACGCAGTATTTT. It specifies CASSLAGELDTQYF.

The chain joins TRBV13 to TRBJ1-1; D unresolved. There are 13 residues in the CDR3. The V gene lost 1 base and the J gene lost 1 base, with 4 bases spanning the gap. CDR1 is PRHDT and CDR2 is FYEKMQ in the germline V gene (reference sequence). The CDR3 region has the DNA TGTGCCAGCAGCTTAGTCAGGAACACTGAAGCTTTCTTT. Its protein product is CASSLVRNTEAFF.

This chain links TRBV3-1 (or the pseudogene TRBV3-2) with TRBJ2-7; 10 bases are a match to TRBD1. V gave up 0 bases and J gave up 13 bases; unmatched junction bases: 6. Germline-derived CDR1 and CDR2 are LGHDT and YNNKEL (reference sequence). The CDR3 contains 13 residues. The CDR3 spells CASSQEPGTGEYF. CDR3 DNA: TGTGCCAGCAGCCAAGAGCCCGGGACAGGGGAATACTTC.

Only a few counts were recorded for this clone. The genes are TRBV30 and TRBJ2-3, with D possibly being TRBD2 (5 bases). V was shortened by 3 bases and J by 0 bases, with 7 bases between the two germline ends. CDR1 GTSNPN and CDR2 SVGIG come from the germline V gene (reference sequence). The CDR3 spans 13 residues. CDR3 DNA sequence: TGTGCCTGGAGCGGGGTTAGCACAGATACGCAGTATTTT. This codes for CAWSGVSTDTQYF.

Only a few counts were recorded for this clone. This rearrangement joins TRBV24-1 to TRBJ1-5, with 10 bases fitting TRBD1. In germline, CDR1 is KGHDR, CDR2 SFDVKD. Trimming at V came to 8 bases and at J to 5 bases, leaving 8 bases not matched to a gene. The CDR3 length is 15 residues. The CDR3 sequence: CATNVGQGDHQPQHF. In DNA form, the CDR3 reads TGTGCCACCAACGTCGGACAGGGGGATCATCAGCCCCAGCATTTT.